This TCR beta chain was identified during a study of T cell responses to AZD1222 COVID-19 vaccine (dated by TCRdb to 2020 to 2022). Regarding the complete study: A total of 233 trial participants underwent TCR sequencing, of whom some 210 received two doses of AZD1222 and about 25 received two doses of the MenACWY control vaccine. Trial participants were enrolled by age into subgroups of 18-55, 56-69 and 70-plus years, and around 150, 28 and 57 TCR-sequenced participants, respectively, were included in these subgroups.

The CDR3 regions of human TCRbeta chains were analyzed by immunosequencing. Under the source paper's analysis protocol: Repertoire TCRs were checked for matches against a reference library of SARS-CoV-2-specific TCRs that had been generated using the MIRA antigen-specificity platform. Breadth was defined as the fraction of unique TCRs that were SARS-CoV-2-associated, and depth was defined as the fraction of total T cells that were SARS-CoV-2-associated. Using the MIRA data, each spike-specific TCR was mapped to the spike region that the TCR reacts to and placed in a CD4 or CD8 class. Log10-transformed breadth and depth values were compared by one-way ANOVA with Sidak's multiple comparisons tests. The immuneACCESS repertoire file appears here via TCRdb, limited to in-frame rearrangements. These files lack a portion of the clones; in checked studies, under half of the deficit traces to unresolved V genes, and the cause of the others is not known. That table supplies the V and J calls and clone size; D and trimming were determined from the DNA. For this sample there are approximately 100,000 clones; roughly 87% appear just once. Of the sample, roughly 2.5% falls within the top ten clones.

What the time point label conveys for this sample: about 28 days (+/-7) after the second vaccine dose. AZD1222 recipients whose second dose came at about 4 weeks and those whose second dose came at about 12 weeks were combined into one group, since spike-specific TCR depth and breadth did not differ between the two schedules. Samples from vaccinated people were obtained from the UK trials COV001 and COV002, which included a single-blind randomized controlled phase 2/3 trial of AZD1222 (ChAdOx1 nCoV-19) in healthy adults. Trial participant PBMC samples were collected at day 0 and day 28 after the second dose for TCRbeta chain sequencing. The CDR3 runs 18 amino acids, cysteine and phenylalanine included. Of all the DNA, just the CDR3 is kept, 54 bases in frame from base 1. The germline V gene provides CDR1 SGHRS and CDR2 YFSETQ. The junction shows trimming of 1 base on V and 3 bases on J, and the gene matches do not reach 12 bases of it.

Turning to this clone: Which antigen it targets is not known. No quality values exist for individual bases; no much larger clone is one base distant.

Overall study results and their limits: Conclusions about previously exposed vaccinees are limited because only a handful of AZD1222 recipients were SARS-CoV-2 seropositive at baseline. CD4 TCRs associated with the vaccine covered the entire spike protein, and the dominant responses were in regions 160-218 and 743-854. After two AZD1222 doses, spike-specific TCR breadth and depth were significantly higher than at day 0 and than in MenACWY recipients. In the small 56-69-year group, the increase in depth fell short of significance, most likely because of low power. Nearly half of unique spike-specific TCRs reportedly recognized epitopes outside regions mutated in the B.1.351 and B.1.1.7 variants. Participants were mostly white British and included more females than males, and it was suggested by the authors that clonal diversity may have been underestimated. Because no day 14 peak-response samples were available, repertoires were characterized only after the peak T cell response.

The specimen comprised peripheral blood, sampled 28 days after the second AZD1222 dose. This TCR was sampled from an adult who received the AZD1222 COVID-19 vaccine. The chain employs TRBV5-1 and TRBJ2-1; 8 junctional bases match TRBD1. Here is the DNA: TGCGCCAGCAGCTTGTGGGGTCAGGGGGCCGGAGGCTACAATGAGCAGTTCTTC. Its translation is CASSLWGQGAGGYNEQFF.